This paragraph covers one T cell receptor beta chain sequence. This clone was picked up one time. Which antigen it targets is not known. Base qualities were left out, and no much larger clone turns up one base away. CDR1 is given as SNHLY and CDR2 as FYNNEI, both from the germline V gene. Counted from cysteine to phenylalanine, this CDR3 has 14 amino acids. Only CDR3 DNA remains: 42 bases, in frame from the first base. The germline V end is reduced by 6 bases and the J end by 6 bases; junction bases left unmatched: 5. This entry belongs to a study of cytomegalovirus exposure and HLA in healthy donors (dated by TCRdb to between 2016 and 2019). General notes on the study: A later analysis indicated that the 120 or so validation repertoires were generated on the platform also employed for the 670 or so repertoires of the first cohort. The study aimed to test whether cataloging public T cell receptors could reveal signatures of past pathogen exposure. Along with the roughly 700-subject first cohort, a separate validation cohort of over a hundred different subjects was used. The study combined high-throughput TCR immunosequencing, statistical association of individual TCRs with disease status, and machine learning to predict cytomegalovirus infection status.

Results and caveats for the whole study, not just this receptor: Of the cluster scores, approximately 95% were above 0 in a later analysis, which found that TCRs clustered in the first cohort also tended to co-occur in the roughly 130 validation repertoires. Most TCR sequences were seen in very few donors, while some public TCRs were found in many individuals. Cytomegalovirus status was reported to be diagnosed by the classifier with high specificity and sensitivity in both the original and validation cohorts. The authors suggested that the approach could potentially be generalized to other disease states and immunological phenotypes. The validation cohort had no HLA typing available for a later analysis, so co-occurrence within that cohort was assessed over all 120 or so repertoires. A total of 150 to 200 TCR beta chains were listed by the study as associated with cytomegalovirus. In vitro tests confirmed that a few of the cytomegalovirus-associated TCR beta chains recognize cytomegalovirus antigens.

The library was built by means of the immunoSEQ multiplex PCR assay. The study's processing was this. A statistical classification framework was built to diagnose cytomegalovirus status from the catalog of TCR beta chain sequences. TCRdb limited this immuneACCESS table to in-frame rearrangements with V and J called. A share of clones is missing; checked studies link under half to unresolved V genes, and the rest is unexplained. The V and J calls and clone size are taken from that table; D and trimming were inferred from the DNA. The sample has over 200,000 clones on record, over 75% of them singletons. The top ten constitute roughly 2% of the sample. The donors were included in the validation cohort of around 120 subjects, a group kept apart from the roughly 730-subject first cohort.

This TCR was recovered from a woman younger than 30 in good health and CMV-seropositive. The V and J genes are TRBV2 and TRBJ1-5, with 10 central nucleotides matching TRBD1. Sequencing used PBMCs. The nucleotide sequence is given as TGTGCCAGCAGCCCAGGGACAGGGGCTCAGCCCCAGCATTTT. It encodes CASSPGTGAQPQHF.